Presented here are 9 T cell receptor beta chains from one specimen sequenced in a study of shared clonotypes between healthy human individuals. Clones were sequenced by immunoSEQ multiplex PCR, and TCRdb holds only the in-frame ones, with some missing. Here the sample spans 2 million to 3 million clones, 80% to 95% being singletons. What was sequenced was naive CD4+ T cells from PBMCs. Subset here: CD45RA+ positively selected. The receptor source for this set is a young man in good health. Some clones in this sample may be carry-over from other donors' samples.

This chain connects TRBV7-9 to TRBJ2-2; D perhaps matches TRBD1 (6 bases). CDR3 size: 16 residues. With 0 bases removed from V and 7 bases from J, the gap between germline ends came to 15 bases. CDR1 and CDR2 (germline): SEHNR, FQNEAQ (reference sequence). This CDR3 is CASSLAEAGVGGELFF. The CDR3 nucleotides read TGTGCCAGCAGCTTAGCGGAAGCAGGGGTAGGCGGGGAGCTGTTTTTT.

This sequence joins TRBV14 and TRBJ1-1; D gene uncertain. V lost 3 bases to trimming and J lost 0 bases, with 11 bases between them. Germline CDR1 and CDR2: SGHDN and FVKESK. CDR3 length equals 15 residues. The CDR3 here is CASSHPHSMNTEAFF. CDR3 sequence (DNA): TGTGCCAGCAGCCACCCACATTCAATGAACACTGAAGCTTTCTTT.

V is TRBV6-1 and J is TRBJ2-7, with D unresolved. CDR1 is MNHNS, CDR2 SASEGT, per germline. The CDR3 sequence is 13 residues long. The V end lost 1 base, the J end lost 6 bases, and 10 bases lay between the germline ends. The DNA for the CDR3 is TGTGCCAGCAGTGAAGTTGGGTGGGGCGAGCAGTACTTC. The encoded protein is CASSEVGWGEQYF.

The gene calls are TRBV5-1 and TRBJ2-5, with TRBD2 identical over 14 bases. Germline values: CDR1 SGHRS, CDR2 YFSETQ. The CDR3 has 15 residues. The ends lost 4 bases at V and 5 bases at J; junction bases unmatched: 4. CDR3 sequence (DNA): TGCGCCAGCAGCGGGACTAGCGGGAGTTGGGAGACCCAGTACTTC. This sequence encodes CASSGTSGSWETQYF.

The V and J genes are TRBV5-4 and TRBJ2-5; 11 bases match TRBD1. Germline V gives CDR1 SGHNT, CDR2 YYREEE (reference sequence). CDR3 length equals 16 residues. V gave up 4 bases and J gave up 6 bases; unmatched junction bases: 11. CDR3 sequence (DNA): TGTGCCAGCAGCCCACGGGACAGGGGGTTAGGGAAGACCCAGTACTTC. Protein product: CASSPRDRGLGKTQYF.

This chain connects TRBV7-2 to TRBJ2-7; no clear D. Germline V gene lookup returns CDR1 SGHTA and CDR2 FQGNSA. V gave up 2 bases and J gave up 2 bases, with 13 bases separating them. This CDR3 region has 15 residues. The DNA of the CDR3 is TGTGCCAGCAGCTTAAACAGCAGGAGCCCCTACGAGCAGTACTTC. Translating it yields CASSLNSRSPYEQYF.

The rearrangement links TRBV30 to TRBJ1-2; the match to TRBD1 covers 10 bases. The V segment lost 2 bases and the J segment 6 bases; nucleotides outside the gene matches: 6. Germline V gene data show CDR1 as GTSNPN and CDR2 as SVGIG (reference sequence). The CDR3 totals 14 residues. CDR3 sequence reads: CAWSIGQGGHGYTF. In nucleotides, the CDR3 is TGTGCCTGGAGTATAGGACAGGGGGGGCATGGCTACACCTTC.

V usage is TRBV19 and J usage is TRBJ1-1; 7 bases are a match to TRBD1. The V gene's germline CDR1 is LNHDA and CDR2 SQIVND (reference sequence). V was clipped by 2 bases and J by 1 base; unmatched bases: 4. CDR3 length: 15 amino acids. The CDR3 spells CASSIRHRGNTEAFF. DNA of the CDR3: TGTGCCAGTAGTATAAGGCACAGGGGGAACACTGAAGCTTTCTTT.

V usage is TRBV6-1 and J usage is TRBJ2-7; possibly TRBD1 for D (5 bases). The CDR3 consists of 12 residues. CDR1 is MNHNS and CDR2 is SASEGT in the germline V gene. Trimming shortened V by 3 bases and J by 4 bases, and 7 bases separated the two germline ends. The CDR3: CASSDPGYEQYF. For the CDR3, the DNA is TGTGCCAGCAGTGACCCAGGGTACGAGCAGTACTTC.